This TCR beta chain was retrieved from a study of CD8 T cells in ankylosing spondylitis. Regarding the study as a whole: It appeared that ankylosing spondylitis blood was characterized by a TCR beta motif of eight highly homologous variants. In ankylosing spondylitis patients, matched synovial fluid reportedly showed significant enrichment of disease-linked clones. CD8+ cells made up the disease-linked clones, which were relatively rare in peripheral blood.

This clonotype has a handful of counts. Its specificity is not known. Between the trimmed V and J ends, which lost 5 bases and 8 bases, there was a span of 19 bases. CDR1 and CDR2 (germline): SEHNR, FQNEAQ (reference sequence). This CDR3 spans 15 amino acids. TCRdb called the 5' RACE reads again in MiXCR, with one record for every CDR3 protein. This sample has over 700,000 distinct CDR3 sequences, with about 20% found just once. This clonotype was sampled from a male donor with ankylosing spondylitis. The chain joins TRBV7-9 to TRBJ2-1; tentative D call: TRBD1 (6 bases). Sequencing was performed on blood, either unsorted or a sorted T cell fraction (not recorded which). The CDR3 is CASSPQGPDGDEQFF. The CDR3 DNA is TGTGCCAGCAGCCCACAGGGACCTGACGGGGATGAGCAGTTCTTC.